One sample yielded the 29 T cell receptor beta chains listed below, sequenced in a study of vaccination effects on CD4 cells after COVID-19. The ViraFEST assay expanded antigen-specific CD4+ T cells with viral peptide pools before sequencing. Researchers isolated CD4+ T cells once about 11 days of culture had elapsed. Among the vaccine recipients, none had a prior SARS-CoV-2 infection, and nucleocapsid antibodies were negative. These receptors are not linked to any known antigen. Generated by immunoSEQ multiplex PCR, the TCRdb table keeps only in-frame clones and is missing some. The data contain roughly 27,000 clones, 65% to 75% of them singletons. This specimen was CD4+ T cells from PBMCs cultured with SARS-CoV-2 spike peptides, taken before COVID-19 vaccination. The source of these receptors is a human donor who received a COVID-19 vaccine.

The rearrangement links TRBV7-6 to TRBJ1-3, with D uncertain. The V gene's germline CDR1 is SGHVS and CDR2 FNYEAQ. This CDR3 has 19 residues. The V and J ends lost 3 bases and 0 bases respectively, with 21 bases between them. CDR3 region: CASSLIERHQNHSGNTIYF. The DNA for the CDR3 is TGTGCCAGCAGCTTGATCGAGAGACACCAAAATCACTCTGGAAACACCATATATTTT.

The chain combines TRBV4-2 with TRBJ1-3; D perhaps matches TRBD1 (6 bases). Germline V gene lookup returns CDR1 LGHNA and CDR2 YNFKEQ. The V gene lost 2 bases and the J gene lost 3 bases, with 11 bases spanning the gap. The CDR3 spans 15 residues. The CDR3 loop is CASSQPDRLGNTIYF. The CDR3 nucleotides are TGTGCCAGCAGCCAACCCGACAGGCTTGGAAACACCATATATTTT.

The rearrangement uses TRBV5-1 and TRBJ1-1; D might be TRBD1 (6 bases). V was shortened by 4 bases and J by 1 base, with 11 bases between the two germline ends. The germline V gene encodes CDR1 SGHRS and CDR2 YFSETQ. The CDR3 contains 14 residues. The CDR3 is CASSTWTENTEAFF. The CDR3 DNA reads TGCGCCAGCAGCACATGGACAGAGAACACTGAAGCTTTCTTT.

The chain joins TRBV3-1 (or the pseudogene TRBV3-2) to TRBJ1-2; D unclear. With 4 bases removed from V and 7 bases from J, the gap between germline ends came to 13 bases. The CDR3 totals 13 residues. Germline CDR1 LGHDT, CDR2 YNNKEL (reference sequence). The chain's CDR3 is CASSRGIGSGYTF. The CDR3 DNA reads TGTGCCAGCAGCCGTGGGATCGGGAGTGGCTACACCTTC.

The chain is built from TRBV5-6 and TRBJ2-7; 7 bases agree with TRBD1. V lost 4 bases to trimming and J lost 4 bases; unmatched junction nucleotides: 8. Germline V CDR1 and CDR2: SGHDT, YYEEEE. There are 14 residues in the CDR3. CDR3 region: CASSQGQIPYEQYF. DNA for the CDR3: TGTGCCAGCAGCCAGGGACAGATCCCGTACGAGCAGTACTTC.

The genes are TRBV19 and TRBJ2-7; D is possibly TRBD1 or TRBD2 (5 bases each). The CDR3 covers 16 residues. The germline V and J ends were trimmed by 6 bases and 3 bases, with 21 bases remaining between them. Germline V gene sequence: CDR1 LNHDA, CDR2 SQIVND (reference sequence). This CDR3 is CASSRVTVFEGYEQYF. The CDR3 nucleotides are TGTGCCAGTAGCAGGGTCACAGTGTTTGAGGGCTACGAGCAGTACTTC.

This clone has just a few counts. V and J are TRBV5-1 and TRBJ2-5; tentative D call: TRBD1 (6 bases). The germline V gene encodes CDR1 SGHRS and CDR2 YFSETQ. The CDR3 has 13 amino acids. V was clipped by 5 bases and J by 5 bases, with 13 bases between them. CDR3 coding DNA: TGCGCCAGCAGTACAGGGTTTTTGGAGACCCAGTACTTC. Translating it yields CASSTGFLETQYF.

This clone was counted once. The V call is TRBV5-5, the J call TRBJ2-7; TRBD2 aligns across 8 bases. With V trimmed by 0 bases and J by 1 base, 9 bases remained unmatched. The germline V gene has CDR1 SGHKS and CDR2 YYEKEE (reference sequence). This CDR3 spans 17 amino acids. This chain's CDR3 is CASSLGRGRTRSYEQYF. In DNA, the CDR3 is TGTGCCAGCAGCTTGGGTCGCGGGAGGACCCGTTCCTACGAGCAGTACTTC.

The chain combines TRBV29-1 with TRBJ2-5; D tentatively fits TRBD1 or TRBD2 (5 bases each). The CDR3 spans 13 residues. CDR1 and CDR2 from the germline V gene are SQVTM and ANQGSEA. V lost 4 bases and J lost 5, with 14 bases in between. The CDR3, as DNA: TGCAGCGTTGCTCGAGGGGTCGGGGAGACCCAGTACTTC. Translation gives CSVARGVGETQYF. The complete variable domain, with remaining parts taken from reference TRBV29-1 and TRBJ2-5, reads SAVISQKPSRDICQRGTSLTIQCQVDSQVTMMFWYRQQPGQSLTLIATANQGSEATYESGFVIDKFPISRPNLTFSTLTVSNMSPEDSSIYLCSVARGVGETQYFGPGTRLLVL.

This chain links TRBV12-5 with TRBJ2-3, with 8 bases identical to TRBD2. The germline CDR1 and CDR2 sequences are LGHNT and FRNRAP. The CDR3 totals 15 residues. Trimming removed 9 bases from V and 1 base from J; junction bases left unmatched: 9. The CDR3 DNA sequence: TGTGCTAGCCGTTTCACTAGCGGAGGCACAGATACGCAGTATTTT. Protein sequence: CASRFTSGGTDTQYF.

The table lists this clone with a few counts. The chain has TRBV4-2 and TRBJ1-2; tentatively, D is TRBD1 (6 bases). The germline V gene has CDR1 LGHNA and CDR2 YNFKEQ. The CDR3 is 14 residues long. The ends were cut back, 5 bases at V and 0 bases at J, with 10 bases in the middle. For the CDR3, the DNA is TGTGCCAGCAGCGTGACAGGAGCTAACTATGGCTACACCTTC. Protein: CASSVTGANYGYTF.

The chain combines TRBV19 with TRBJ2-3; 9 nucleotides line up with TRBD2. J gave up 4 bases and V 5 bases, and 4 bases lay outside the gene matches. The CDR3 runs to 14 residues. Per germline, CDR1 LNHDA and CDR2 SQIVND (reference sequence). DNA of the CDR3: TGTGCCAGTAGTCCCGGACTAGCGCCAGATACGCAGTATTTT. Translation gives CASSPGLAPDTQYF.

The chain has TRBV29-1 and TRBJ1-1; D possibly corresponds to TRBD1 (5 bases). The CDR3 runs to 13 residues. Trimming took 3 bases from V and 0 from J, leaving 8 bases between them. The germline gives CDR1 SQVTM, CDR2 ANQGSEA. CDR3 sequence (DNA): TGCAGCGTTGATGACAGCCTGAACACTGAAGCTTTCTTT. It yields the protein CSVDDSLNTEAFF.

CDR3 coding DNA: TGTGCCAGCGGTACCGGTCGGTCCCAGCATTTT. Its translation: CASGTGRSQHF. This chain links TRBV2 with TRBJ1-5; the D is unclear. V lost 8 bases and J lost 11, with 13 bases in between. In germline, CDR1 is SNHLY, CDR2 FYNNEI. The CDR3 runs 11 residues.

The chain uses TRBV12-2 and TRBJ2-1. TRBV12-2 represents a pseudogene. This CDR3 region has 17 residues. CDR3 DNA sequence: TGTGCAAGTCGCTTACGAGCCGAGGGGAAACCGGACAATGAGCAGTTCTTC. As protein: CASRLRAEGKPDNEQFF.

The chain has TRBV3-1 (or the pseudogene TRBV3-2) and TRBJ2-1, with 10 positions matching TRBD1. Per the germline V gene, CDR1 is LGHDT and CDR2 is YNNKEL (reference sequence). V lost 9 bases and J lost 7; bases outside the gene matches: 9. The CDR3 spans 14 residues. This chain's CDR3 is CASGVGQGRNEQFF. CDR3 in DNA: TGTGCCAGTGGAGTGGGACAGGGGAGGAATGAGCAGTTCTTC.

J is TRBJ2-2 and V is TRBV5-1; 11 positions match TRBD1. Germline V gives CDR1 SGHRS, CDR2 YFSETQ. J was trimmed by 6 bases and V by 4 bases; bases with no gene match: 5. The CDR3 has 15 residues. This chain's CDR3 is CASSTGTGGAGELFF. CDR3 DNA sequence: TGCGCCAGCAGCACCGGGACAGGGGGGGCCGGGGAGCTGTTTTTT.

The chain joins TRBV6-5 to TRBJ2-1, with 11 bases aligning to TRBD2. J was trimmed by 4 bases and V by 6 bases; bases with no gene match: 5. Germline V CDR1 and CDR2: MNHEY, SVGAGI. The CDR3 consists of 15 residues. CDR3 DNA sequence: TGTGCCAGCAGGCTGACTAGCGGGGAGTACAATGAGCAGTTCTTC. It is translated as CASRLTSGEYNEQFF.

This clone was picked up one time. The rearrangement joins TRBV7-9 to TRBJ2-3, with unresolved D. Looked up from germline, CDR1 is SEHNR and CDR2 is FQNEAQ (reference sequence). Trimming removed 4 bases at V and 6 bases at J, with 8 bases between. The CDR3 is 12 amino acids. CDR3 DNA sequence: TGTGCCAGCAGCTCTCGATTTGATACGCAGTATTTT. As protein: CASSSRFDTQYF.

This chain connects TRBV6-4 to TRBJ2-3; 16 bases match TRBD2. This CDR3 comprises 16 residues. With V trimmed by 3 bases and J by 4 bases, 1 base remained unmatched. CDR1 is MRHNA and CDR2 is SNTAGT in the germline V gene. Written as DNA, the CDR3 is TGTGCCAGCAGTGAGGGGACTAGCGGGGGGGCAGATACGCAGTATTTT. Encoded protein: CASSEGTSGGADTQYF.

This chain connects TRBV6-5 to TRBJ2-2; D is perhaps TRBD2 (5 bases). This CDR3 region has 15 residues. Deletions cut 6 bases from V and 6 bases from J, with 17 bases between. Germline V CDR1 and CDR2: MNHEY, SVGAGI. The CDR3 region is CASRWTANEAGELFF. The CDR3 region has the DNA TGTGCCAGCAGGTGGACTGCCAACGAGGCCGGGGAGCTGTTTTTT.

This clone was recorded a few times. The chain couples TRBV2 to TRBJ2-2, with 7 bases fitting TRBD1. The CDR3 runs 15 residues. The V segment lost 8 bases and the J segment 5 bases; nucleotides outside the gene matches: 11. Germline V gives CDR1 SNHLY, CDR2 FYNNEI. The CDR3 loop is CASGTTTGSTGELFF. DNA of the CDR3: TGTGCCAGCGGTACCACGACAGGGTCGACCGGGGAGCTGTTTTTT.

This chain uses TRBV7-9 with TRBJ2-2; D unresolved. There are 12 residues in the CDR3. V was trimmed by 3 bases and J by 7 bases, leaving 6 bases between them. Germline CDR1 SEHNR, CDR2 FQNEAQ (reference sequence). CDR3 protein: CASSLPLGELFF. In nucleotides, the CDR3 is TGTGCCAGCAGCTTGCCGCTCGGGGAGCTGTTTTTT.

This clone has only a few counts. The chain carries TRBV2 and TRBJ2-7; 7 nucleotides agree with TRBD1. CDR1 and CDR2 (germline): SNHLY, FYNNEI. The ends lost 8 bases at V and 3 bases at J; junction bases unmatched: 10. This CDR3 comprises 14 residues. The CDR3: CASSRQGVVYEQYF. The CDR3 region has the DNA TGTGCCAGCTCTAGACAGGGTGTAGTCTACGAGCAGTACTTC. Full variable domain (outside the CDR3, taken from reference TRBV2 and TRBJ2-7): EPEVTQTPSHQVTQMGQEVILRCVPISNHLYFYWYRQILGQKVEFLVSFYNNEISEKSEIFDDQFSVERPDGSNFTLKIRSTKLEDSAMYFCASSRQGVVYEQYFGPGTRLTVT.

This clone turned up a few times. J is TRBJ1-2 and V is TRBV12-3 or TRBV12-4; D is ambiguous. The CDR3 spans 12 residues. The V and J ends lost 0 bases and 4 bases respectively, with 3 bases between them. CDR3 sequence reads: CASSLAFYGYTF. CDR3 sequence (DNA): TGTGCCAGCAGTTTAGCTTTCTATGGCTACACCTTC.

The chain links TRBV7-2 to TRBJ2-1; D gene uncertain. CDR3 size: 12 residues. Trimming cost V 5 bases and J 10 bases, with 12 bases left between them. Germline CDR1 and CDR2: SGHTA and FQGNSA. The CDR3 is CASSPGLGEQFF. In DNA, the CDR3 is TGTGCCAGCAGCCCCGGTCTAGGAGAGCAGTTCTTC.

The chain is built from TRBV4-1 and TRBJ2-1; 7 bases align to TRBD2. Germline-derived CDR1 and CDR2 are MGHRA and YSYEKL. The trim removed 0 bases at V and 1 base at J, leaving 9 bases unmatched. The CDR3 covers 18 residues. The CDR3 loop is CASSQDRNGRISYNEQFF. DNA for the CDR3: TGCGCCAGCAGCCAAGATCGAAACGGGAGGATTTCCTACAATGAGCAGTTCTTC.

The V gene is TRBV3-1 (or the pseudogene TRBV3-2), the J gene TRBJ2-5, with D possibly TRBD1 on 6 matching bases. The ends were cut back, 1 base at V and 2 bases at J, with 14 bases in the middle. Looked up from germline, CDR1 is LGHDT and CDR2 is YNNKEL (reference sequence). The CDR3 runs to 16 residues. CDR3 sequence (DNA): TGTGCCAGCAGCCAAGCCCCAGGGGTAGGTCAAGAGACCCAGTACTTC. It translates to CASSQAPGVGQETQYF.

The rearrangement links TRBV6-5 to TRBJ2-2; either TRBD1 or TRBD2 may supply D (5 bases each). This CDR3 spans 15 amino acids. Germline CDR1 MNHEY, CDR2 SVGAGI. The V and J ends lost 6 bases and 1 base respectively, with 12 bases between them. Written as DNA, the CDR3 is TGTGCCAGCAGCAAACCGGGACGGAACACCGGGGAGCTGTTTTTT. This gives the protein CASSKPGRNTGELFF.